This T cell receptor beta chain comes out of a study of immune characterization of retroperitoneal liposarcoma. Using its own MiXCR run on the PCR reads, TCRdb lists one record per CDR3 protein. The table lists about 10,000 distinct CDR3 sequences, around 30% of them singletons. In its sample, this clonotype was seen many times. Sequences were obtained from tumor tissue. The clonotype was recovered from a male donor with retroperitoneal liposarcoma.

As DNA, the CDR3 is TGTGCCAGCAGTTTCCGGAGGCGGAACATTCAGTACTTC. It codes for CASSFRRRNIQYF. This rearrangement joins TRBV27 to TRBJ2-4, with D perhaps TRBD2 (5 bases). Per germline, CDR1 MNHEY and CDR2 SMNVEV (reference sequence). Trimming took 3 bases from V and 7 from J, leaving 10 bases between them. CDR3 length: 13 residues.